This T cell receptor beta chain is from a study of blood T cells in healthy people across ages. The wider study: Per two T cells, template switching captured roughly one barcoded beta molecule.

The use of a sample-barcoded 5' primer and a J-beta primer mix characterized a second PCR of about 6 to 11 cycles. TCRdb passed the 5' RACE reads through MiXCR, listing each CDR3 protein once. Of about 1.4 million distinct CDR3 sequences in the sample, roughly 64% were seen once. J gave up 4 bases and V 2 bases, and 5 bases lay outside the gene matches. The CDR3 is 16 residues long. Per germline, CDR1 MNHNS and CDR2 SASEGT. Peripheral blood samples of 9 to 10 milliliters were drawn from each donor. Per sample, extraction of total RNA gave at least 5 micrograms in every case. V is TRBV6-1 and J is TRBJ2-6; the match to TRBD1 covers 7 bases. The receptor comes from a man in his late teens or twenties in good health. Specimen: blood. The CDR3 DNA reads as TGTGCCAGCAGTGAATCGACAGGGCGCGGGGCCAACGTCCTGACTTTC. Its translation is CASSESTGRGANVLTF.